These 32 T cell receptor beta chains originate from one sample sequenced in a study of blood T cell repertoires in COVID-19. TCRdb keeps only in-frame clones here, not all; method: immunoSEQ multiplex PCR. The sample lists 110,000 or so clones, approximately 86% occurring once. Sequencing input: peripheral blood. These TCRs come from a human donor in a cohort sampled during active COVID-19.

This clone occurred once. The rearrangement links TRBV6-5 to TRBJ2-1; 7 bases agree with TRBD2. Trimming cost V 8 bases and J 3 bases; bases outside gene matches: 4. This CDR3 comprises 13 residues. Germline V gene sequence: CDR1 MNHEY, CDR2 SVGAGI. CDR3 DNA sequence: TGTGCCAGCCGGGGCGGGGGCTACAATGAGCAGTTCTTC. This translates into CASRGGGYNEQFF.

This chain joins TRBV14 and TRBJ1-1, with D perhaps matching TRBD1 (6 bases). Germline V gene sequence: CDR1 SGHDN, CDR2 FVKESK. The CDR3 has 16 residues. V was shortened by 7 bases and J by 0 bases, with 18 bases between the two germline ends. CDR3: CASTPLGQGMNTEAFF. DNA of the CDR3: TGTGCCAGCACACCTCTAGGGCAGGGGATGAACACTGAAGCTTTCTTT.

The chain uses TRBV28 and TRBJ1-2, with TRBD1 matching 8 bases. The CDR3 totals 15 residues. Germline values: CDR1 MDHEN, CDR2 SYDVKM. The ends lost 4 bases at V and 4 bases at J; junction bases unmatched: 8. CDR3 coding DNA: TGTGCCAGCAGTTCCCATGGACAGGGTGGCTATGGCTACACCTTC. Translating gives CASSSHGQGGYGYTF.

This rearrangement joins TRBV11-3 to TRBJ2-2; perhaps TRBD1 as D (6 bases). Trimming took 5 bases from V and 0 from J, leaving 10 bases between them. The CDR3 runs 15 residues. Germline V lookup: CDR1 SGHNT, CDR2 YENEEA. CDR3 sequence reads: CASSLTGSNTGELFF. DNA for the CDR3: TGTGCCAGCAGCCTTACAGGGTCGAACACCGGGGAGCTGTTTTTT.

V is TRBV18 and J is TRBJ2-7; TRBD1 agrees at 9 bases. Germline lookup yields CDR1 KGHSH and CDR2 LQKENI. This CDR3 has 15 amino acids. Trimming took 0 bases from V and 2 from J; bases not matched to a gene: 2. Here the CDR3 reads CASSPPGQGPYEQYF. The CDR3 coding sequence is TGTGCCAGCTCACCACCGGGACAGGGACCCTACGAGCAGTACTTC. The full variable domain, in which reference TRBV18 and TRBJ2-7 provide the parts outside the CDR3, is NAGVMQNPRHLVRRRGQEARLRCSPMKGHSHVYWYRQLPEEGLKFMVYLQKENIIDESGMPKERFSAEFPKEGPSILRIQQVVRGDSAAYFCASSPPGQGPYEQYFGPGTRLTVT.

This clone occurred a few times. The V gene is TRBV28, the J gene TRBJ2-1; D is unresolved. V gave up 5 bases and J gave up 4 bases, with 6 bases separating them. This CDR3 is 12 amino acids long. The germline CDR1 and CDR2 sequences are MDHEN and SYDVKM. CDR3 loop: CASSPLYNEQFF. The DNA of the CDR3 is TGTGCCAGCAGTCCTTTGTACAATGAGCAGTTCTTC.

The CDR3 reads CASSIGSVEAISYEQYF. CDR3 DNA: TGTGCCAGTAGTATAGGCTCGGTGGAGGCGATCTCCTACGAGCAGTACTTC. This chain connects TRBV19 to TRBJ2-7, with a possible D match to TRBD2 (5 bases). This CDR3 spans 17 amino acids. Trimming shortened V by 1 base and J by 0 bases, and 16 bases separated the two germline ends. CDR1 is LNHDA, CDR2 SQIVND, per germline (reference sequence).

This clone has just a few counts. The chain combines TRBV18 with TRBJ1-4; 8 nucleotides line up with TRBD1. The V segment lost 1 base and the J segment 0 bases; nucleotides outside the gene matches: 10. CDR3 length equals 19 residues. Germline V gene lookup returns CDR1 KGHSH and CDR2 LQKENI. The CDR3 DNA reads TGTGCCAGCTCACCACTTGCCGTAGGGACAGGAGCAACTAATGAAAAACTGTTTTTT. Its protein is CASSPLAVGTGATNEKLFF.

The sample holds one count of this clone. This chain connects TRBV19 to TRBJ2-6, with TRBD1 as a possible D gene (5 bases). Germline lookup yields CDR1 LNHDA and CDR2 SQIVND (reference sequence). This CDR3 contains 15 residues. V lost 6 bases and J lost 4, with 13 bases in between. CDR3: CASSPFGAGANVLTF. CDR3 coding DNA: TGTGCCAGTAGCCCCTTTGGGGCCGGGGCCAACGTCCTGACTTTC.

CDR3 amino acids: CASSHLRGCLGGYTF. The CDR3 DNA is TGCGCCAGCAGTCATTTGCGCGGGTGCCTGGGGGGCTACACCTTC. The rearrangement joins TRBV23-1 to TRBJ1-2, with D unclear. TRBV23-1 is assigned to the ORF class and has an uncertain function. The CDR3 sequence is 15 residues long. V shed 3 bases and J shed 8 bases, with 19 bases lying between them.

This clone was observed a few times. This chain uses TRBV14 with TRBJ2-3; TRBD2 might be the D (6 bases). In germline, CDR1 is SGHDN, CDR2 FVKESK. V lost 0 bases to trimming and J lost 7 bases, with 11 bases between them. The CDR3 has 14 amino acids. CDR3 region: CASSQDLSGNTQYF. The CDR3 bases are TGTGCCAGCAGCCAAGATCTTAGCGGAAATACGCAGTATTTT.

V is TRBV7-8 and J is TRBJ1-1; the D gene is possibly TRBD1 (6 bases). Germline-derived CDR1 and CDR2 are SGHVS and FQNEAQ. The CDR3 contains 16 residues. V was trimmed by 0 bases and J by 1 base, leaving 12 bases between them. The CDR3 loop is CASSLARGGRNTEAFF. CDR3 coding DNA: TGTGCCAGCAGCTTAGCTAGGGGGGGGCGGAACACTGAAGCTTTCTTT.

This chain connects TRBV11-2 to TRBJ2-7, with 10 nucleotides matching TRBD2. There are 16 residues in the CDR3. Per the germline V gene, CDR1 is SGHAT and CDR2 is FQNNGV. V shed 6 bases and J 3 bases; nucleotides not matched to a gene: 11. The CDR3 reads CASSPRGSGRDYEQYF. As DNA, the CDR3 is TGTGCCAGCAGTCCCAGGGGGAGCGGGAGGGACTACGAGCAGTACTTC.

The chain joins TRBV4-1 to TRBJ2-7; the match to TRBD2 covers 7 bases. Unmatched junction bases numbered 7, after V lost 0 bases and J lost 2 bases. Germline CDR1 and CDR2: MGHRA and YSYEKL. This CDR3 has 16 amino acids. This chain's CDR3 is CASSQEDTSETYEQYF. CDR3 nucleotides: TGCGCCAGCAGCCAAGAGGACACTAGCGAAACCTACGAGCAGTACTTC.

The chain joins TRBV7-2 to TRBJ2-2; perhaps TRBD2 as D (6 bases). The CDR3 spans 15 residues. The germline V gene has CDR1 SGHTA and CDR2 FQGNSA. Trimming shortened V by 3 bases and J by 6 bases, and 14 bases separated the two germline ends. The CDR3 is CASSLAEGSAGELFF. In DNA form, the CDR3 reads TGTGCCAGCAGCTTGGCGGAGGGTAGCGCCGGGGAGCTGTTTTTT.

The rearrangement uses TRBV12-3 or TRBV12-4 and TRBJ1-1; D gene uncertain. The length of the CDR3 is 13 residues. The V end was cut by 4 bases, the J end by 4 bases, with 10 bases between. CDR3 region: CASSSERRTEAFF. As DNA, the CDR3 is TGTGCCAGCAGTTCTGAGCGCCGCACTGAAGCTTTCTTT.

The rearrangement uses TRBV12-2 and TRBJ2-7; whether TRBD2, the table's D call, matches the DNA was not checked. TRBV12-2 is a listed pseudogene. The CDR3 has 15 residues. The CDR3, as DNA: TGTGCAAGTCGCCCCCCGGCTAGCGGGGGCTACGAGCAGTACTTC. It specifies CASRPPASGGYEQYF.

This clone came up once. The gene calls are TRBV5-1 and TRBJ2-3; TRBD1 aligns across 9 bases. V shed 4 bases, J shed 2 bases, and the junction held 5 bases outside the gene matches. The CDR3 consists of 15 residues. Germline V gene data show CDR1 as SGHRS and CDR2 as YFSETQ. The CDR3 coding sequence is TGCGCCAGCAGCCAAAGACAGGGGGACACAGATACGCAGTATTTT. Amino acids: CASSQRQGDTDTQYF.

This rearrangement joins TRBV3-1 (or the pseudogene TRBV3-2) to TRBJ1-6; 8 bases match TRBD1. V shed 7 bases and J 5 bases; nucleotides not matched to a gene: 7. The CDR3 covers 15 residues. Germline loops: CDR1 LGHDT, CDR2 YNNKEL (reference sequence). CDR3 region: CASTYADRDNSPLHF. The CDR3 coding sequence is TGTGCCAGCACCTACGCGGACAGGGATAATTCACCCCTCCACTTT.

This chain joins TRBV28 and TRBJ2-2, with a tentative D call TRBD2 (6 bases). CDR1 is MDHEN, CDR2 SYDVKM, per germline. Between the trimmed V and J ends, which lost 6 bases and 5 bases, there was a span of 13 bases. The CDR3 totals 14 residues. The CDR3 sequence is CASSLEGYTGELFF. CDR3 nucleotides: TGTGCCAGCAGCTTGGAGGGTTATACCGGGGAGCTGTTTTTT.

The chain combines TRBV7-9 with TRBJ1-3; 8 bases line up with TRBD1. CDR1 is SEHNR, CDR2 FQNEAQ, per germline (reference sequence). V trimming: 5 bases; J trimming: 0 bases; junction bases outside the gene matches: 9. The CDR3 totals 17 residues. The CDR3 coding sequence is TGTGCCAGCAGCGGCGGACAGGGCTCCCTCTCTGGAAACACCATATATTTT. Translating it yields CASSGGQGSLSGNTIYF.

This chain uses TRBV29-1 with TRBJ1-2; 10 nucleotides align to TRBD1. The trim removed 7 bases at V and 5 bases at J, leaving 7 bases unmatched. This CDR3 region has 13 residues. Per germline, CDR1 SQVTM and CDR2 ANQGSEA. The CDR3: CSAEDRGKYGYTF. The CDR3 DNA reads as TGCAGCGCGGAGGACAGGGGGAAATATGGCTACACCTTC.

This clone was detected once. CDR3 sequence (DNA): TGTGCCAGTAGCCCTCGGGGATCCGATGAGCAGTTCTTC. It specifies CASSPRGSDEQFF. The chain employs TRBV19 and TRBJ2-1, with a tentative D call TRBD2 (5 bases). Trimming left V 6 bases short and J 8 bases short, with 14 bases between. The germline V gene encodes CDR1 LNHDA and CDR2 SQIVND (reference sequence). The CDR3 has 13 residues.

The chain carries TRBV5-1 and TRBJ2-3; 9 nucleotides line up with TRBD1. The CDR3 has 16 amino acids. From germline, CDR1 is SGHRS and CDR2 YFSETQ. Trimming cost V 1 base and J 0 bases; bases outside gene matches: 3. This CDR3 reads CASSLSTGGSTDTQYF. The CDR3 region has the DNA TGCGCCAGCAGCTTGTCGACAGGGGGGAGCACAGATACGCAGTATTTT.

The chain links TRBV6-5 to TRBJ1-5; tentative D call: TRBD1 (6 bases). V was clipped by 8 bases and J by 9 bases, with 14 bases between them. In germline, CDR1 is MNHEY, CDR2 SVGAGI. CDR3 size: 12 residues. The CDR3 protein is CASQQGPWPQHF. In DNA form, the CDR3 reads TGTGCCAGCCAACAGGGCCCCTGGCCCCAGCATTTT.

The chain recombines TRBV10-1 with TRBJ2-6; no clear D. This CDR3 contains 16 residues. Germline CDR1 WNHNN, CDR2 SYGVQD (reference sequence). V dropped 10 bases and J dropped 2 bases, with 18 bases sitting between them. CDR3: CATPVTSLPGANVLTF. The CDR3 DNA reads TGCGCCACCCCGGTGACAAGCCTTCCTGGGGCCAACGTCCTGACTTTC.

The chain recombines TRBV14 with TRBJ2-7; 12 bases match TRBD2. V shed 0 bases, J shed 3 bases, and the junction held 9 bases outside the gene matches. From germline, CDR1 is SGHDN and CDR2 FVKESK. The CDR3 is 18 amino acids. CDR3 sequence reads: CASSQELRTSGAVYEQYF. In nucleotides, the CDR3 is TGTGCCAGCAGCCAAGAGTTAAGGACTAGCGGGGCGGTCTACGAGCAGTACTTC.

The genes are TRBV7-9 and TRBJ1-6; 8 positions agree with TRBD1. Germline CDR1 SEHNR, CDR2 FQNEAQ (reference sequence). The CDR3 extends over 15 amino acids. V gave up 5 bases and J gave up 6 bases; unmatched junction bases: 6. The CDR3 coding sequence is TGTGCCAGCAGCATCCGACAGGGGACTAATTCACCCCTCCACTTT. This gives the protein CASSIRQGTNSPLHF.

The chain employs TRBV10-2 and TRBJ1-2; no reliable D call. Germline CDR1 and CDR2: WSHSY and SAAADI. The V and J ends lost 11 bases and 2 bases respectively, with 24 bases between them. The CDR3 runs to 16 residues. As DNA, the CDR3 is TGCGCCTTACTTAAATGGCAGGAAAGATCCAACTATGGCTACACCTTC. It specifies CALLKWQERSNYGYTF.

V usage is TRBV9 and J usage is TRBJ1-1, with D possibly being TRBD1 (5 bases). Trimming cost V 0 bases and J 6 bases, with 9 bases left between them. The germline CDR1 and CDR2 sequences are SGDLS and YYNGEE. The CDR3 sequence is 13 residues long. CDR3 in amino acids: CASSVVLGPEAFF. CDR3 DNA sequence: TGTGCCAGCAGCGTAGTATTGGGGCCTGAAGCTTTCTTT.

The genes are TRBV4-1 and TRBJ1-1; D perhaps matches TRBD1 (5 bases). The germline CDR1 and CDR2 sequences are MGHRA and YSYEKL. Trimming pared 0 bases from V and 12 bases from J, leaving 17 bases between. The CDR3 loop spans 14 amino acids. CDR3 amino acids: CASSQEELDRTSFF. For the CDR3, the DNA is TGCGCCAGCAGCCAAGAGGAGTTAGACAGAACTTCTTTCTTT.

The DNA of the CDR3 is TGTGCCAGTACCGGGAAAGTGGGACCCCTCCACTTT. The encoded protein is CASTGKVGPLHF. This chain joins TRBV19 and TRBJ1-6; D unresolved. Germline V lookup: CDR1 LNHDA, CDR2 SQIVND (reference sequence). Between the trimmed V and J ends, which lost 7 bases and 12 bases, there was a span of 13 bases. The length of the CDR3 is 12 residues.